The 21 T cell receptor beta chains below were found in one sample sequenced in a study of shared clonotypes between healthy human individuals. Terminally differentiated effector memory CD45RA+ cells were excluded from the naive CD8 cells, which were CD45RO-negative and positively selected for CCR7. TCRdb's table, derived via immunoSEQ multiplex PCR, lists solely in-frame clones and lacks some. The sample includes roughly 2,000,000 clones, 93% of them seen just once. The sequencing sample was made of naive CD8+ T cells from PBMCs. These receptor sequences come from a man between 18 and 29 years old in good health. Some clones in this sample may be carry-over from other donors' samples.

This clone was seen once. The chain combines TRBV10-3 with TRBJ2-7, with 7 bases aligning to TRBD2. The CDR3 length is 16 residues. V lost 4 bases, J lost 4 bases, and 13 bases stayed unmatched. Germline assignment: CDR1 ENHRY and CDR2 SYGVKD. CDR3: CAISASIERDVYEQYF. The CDR3 coding sequence is TGTGCCATCAGTGCTAGTATTGAGCGGGATGTATACGAGCAGTACTTC.

This clone was observed a single time. This sequence joins TRBV10-2 and TRBJ2-7; TRBD1 agrees at 10 bases. V shed 7 bases, J shed 2 bases, and the junction held 8 bases outside the gene matches. CDR1 is WSHSY and CDR2 is SAAADI in the germline V gene. The CDR3 has 15 amino acids. CDR3 nucleotide sequence: TGCGCCAGCAAACCTTCCGGGACAGGGGCCTACGAGCAGTACTTC. It codes for CASKPSGTGAYEQYF.

The chain couples TRBV14 to TRBJ2-2; D perhaps matches TRBD1 (5 bases). The germline CDR1 and CDR2 sequences are SGHDN and FVKESK. V was pared by 6 bases and J by 6 bases, with 11 bases between. CDR3 length: 13 residues. CDR3 residues: CASSSGYPGELFF. The DNA for the CDR3 is TGTGCCAGCAGTTCAGGGTATCCCGGGGAGCTGTTTTTT.

The genes are TRBV7-8 and TRBJ2-1; 7 bases are a match to TRBD1. The CDR3 has 16 residues. The V and J ends lost 5 bases and 4 bases, in that order; junction bases with no gene match: 11. CDR1 and CDR2 (germline): SGHVS, FQNEAQ. CDR3 DNA: TGTGCCAGCAGCCCACTGTCGGGACAGTATTACAATGAGCAGTTCTTC. This encodes CASSPLSGQYYNEQFF.

The V call is TRBV15, the J call TRBJ2-3; perhaps D is TRBD1 or TRBD2 (5 bases each). CDR1 is LNHNV, CDR2 YYDKDF, per germline (reference sequence). This CDR3 is 16 amino acids long. Between the trimmed V and J ends, which lost 0 bases and 5 bases, there was a span of 15 bases. CDR3 DNA sequence: TGTGCCACCAGCAGAGATCGGGGCGGCCCCGGAGATACGCAGTATTTT. This gives the protein CATSRDRGGPGDTQYF.

The V and J genes are TRBV9 and TRBJ2-1, with D maybe TRBD2 (5 bases). This CDR3 is 15 amino acids long. Trimming took 4 bases from V and 7 from J, leaving 18 bases between them. Germline CDR1 reads SGDLS; CDR2 reads YYNGEE. The chain's CDR3 is CASSQDGRAPNEQFF. CDR3 in DNA: TGTGCCAGCAGCCAAGACGGGCGGGCCCCGAATGAGCAGTTCTTC.

The rearrangement uses TRBV19 and TRBJ2-7; no definite D call. The CDR3 runs 15 residues. Looked up from germline, CDR1 is LNHDA and CDR2 is SQIVND (reference sequence). Trimming left V 3 bases short and J 0 bases short, with 12 bases between. The CDR3 DNA reads as TGTGCCAGTAGTATGGTATTGGGGTCCTCCTACGAGCAGTACTTC. It yields the protein CASSMVLGSSYEQYF.

The genes are TRBV6-1 and TRBJ2-7, with D hard to call. V lost 1 base to trimming and J lost 5 bases, with 6 bases between them. The germline gives CDR1 MNHNS, CDR2 SASEGT. This CDR3 has 12 amino acids. This chain's CDR3 is CASSEGGDEQYF. As DNA, the CDR3 is TGTGCCAGCAGTGAAGGCGGAGACGAGCAGTACTTC.

V gene TRBV11-2 combines with J gene TRBJ1-1; D is ambiguous. This CDR3 has 13 amino acids. Deletions cut 4 bases from V and 0 bases from J, with 6 bases between. Germline CDR1 reads SGHAT; CDR2 reads FQNNGV. As DNA, the CDR3 is TGTGCCAGCAGCTGGACCTTGAACACTGAAGCTTTCTTT. Its translation: CASSWTLNTEAFF.

The genes are TRBV10-3 and TRBJ2-7; TRBD2 aligns across 8 bases. CDR1 ENHRY and CDR2 SYGVKD come from the germline V gene. The CDR3 has 14 amino acids. The V segment lost 5 bases and the J segment 0 bases; nucleotides outside the gene matches: 3. The CDR3 DNA sequence: TGTGCCATCAGTCCCGGGGGGGCCTCCTACGAGCAGTACTTC. This gives the protein CAISPGGASYEQYF.

The rearrangement uses TRBV7-2 and TRBJ2-2, with TRBD2 matching over 12 bases. Trimming at V came to 3 bases and at J to 7 bases, leaving 3 bases not matched to a gene. CDR1 SGHTA and CDR2 FQGNSA come from the germline V gene. The CDR3 runs 15 residues. The CDR3 sequence: CASSLGLAGYGELFF. The CDR3 bases are TGTGCCAGCAGCTTGGGACTAGCGGGCTACGGGGAGCTGTTTTTT.

This chain uses TRBV28 with TRBJ1-1; D is unclear. The CDR3 spans 16 residues. Between the trimmed V and J ends, which lost 4 bases and 3 bases, there was a span of 18 bases. Germline V gives CDR1 MDHEN, CDR2 SYDVKM. CDR3 amino acids: CASSYDVGVGDTEAFF. In DNA form, the CDR3 reads TGTGCCAGCAGTTACGACGTTGGGGTGGGCGACACTGAAGCTTTCTTT.

This clone was counted a few times. The V gene is TRBV5-1, the J gene TRBJ1-1, with D unclear. The CDR3 runs 15 residues. The V and J ends lost 2 bases and 4 bases respectively, with 15 bases between them. CDR1 SGHRS and CDR2 YFSETQ come from the germline V gene. The chain's CDR3 is CASSLRKPLFTEAFF. DNA for the CDR3: TGCGCCAGCAGCTTAAGGAAACCGCTTTTCACTGAAGCTTTCTTT.

The chain couples TRBV7-2 to TRBJ2-1; D gene ambiguous. Germline V gives CDR1 SGHTA, CDR2 FQGNSA. CDR3 length equals 15 residues. Trimming took 4 bases from V and 6 from J, leaving 16 bases between them. CDR3 sequence (DNA): TGTGCCAGCAGCTCTGGGCCAGGAAACGGCAATGAGCAGTTCTTC. The encoded protein is CASSSGPGNGNEQFF.

This clone has just one count. CDR3 nucleotide sequence: TGTGCCAGCAGACCCGGACATACCCCCTCCTACGAGCAGTACTTC. Residues: CASRPGHTPSYEQYF. The chain joins TRBV28 to TRBJ2-7; a possible D gene is TRBD1 (5 bases). V was shortened by 6 bases and J by 0 bases, with 15 bases between the two germline ends. This CDR3 spans 15 amino acids. Germline V gene sequence: CDR1 MDHEN, CDR2 SYDVKM. The complete variable domain, with remaining parts taken from reference TRBV28 and TRBJ2-7, reads DVKVTQSSRYLVKRTGEKVFLECVQDMDHENMFWYRQDPGLGLRLIYFSYDVKMKEKGDIPEGYSVSREKKERFSLILESASTNQTSMYLCASRPGHTPSYEQYFGPGTRLTVT.

The rearrangement joins TRBV4-1 to TRBJ2-3; maybe TRBD1 (5 bases). CDR3 length: 15 amino acids. Trimming left V 1 base short and J 5 bases short, with 13 bases between. Germline lookup yields CDR1 MGHRA and CDR2 YSYEKL. In nucleotides, the CDR3 is TGCGCCAGCAGCCAAGCAATAGGCAGGGAAGATACGCAGTATTTT. Residues: CASSQAIGREDTQYF.

V gene TRBV28 combines with J gene TRBJ2-7, with D perhaps being TRBD1 or TRBD2 (5 bases each). Trimming cost V 9 bases and J 5 bases, with 11 bases left between them. The CDR3 has 11 residues. Germline V gene data show CDR1 as MDHEN and CDR2 as SYDVKM. The chain's CDR3 is CASHGGHEQYF. In DNA, the CDR3 is TGTGCCAGTCATGGGGGTCACGAGCAGTACTTC.

The DNA for the CDR3 is TGCGCCAGCAGCTTAGCGAAGGTTGGACGGGACACAGATACGCAGTATTTT. It encodes CASSLAKVGRDTDTQYF. The chain joins TRBV5-1 to TRBJ2-3, with D perhaps matching TRBD2 (5 bases). This CDR3 comprises 17 residues. Germline lookup yields CDR1 SGHRS and CDR2 YFSETQ. Trimming took off 2 bases at V and 2 bases at J, with 18 bases between the two ends.

The chain carries TRBV7-2 and TRBJ2-1; 7 bases line up with TRBD2. The V gene's germline CDR1 is SGHTA and CDR2 FQGNSA. This CDR3 has 16 residues. Trimming took 3 bases from V and 10 from J; bases not matched to a gene: 15. CDR3 coding DNA: TGTGCCAGCAGCTTGATAATTTCGGGGAGGCGGGAGGAGCAGTTCTTC. It codes for CASSLIISGRREEQFF.

The V gene is TRBV7-9, the J gene TRBJ2-1; possibly TRBD1 or TRBD2 for D (5 bases each). CDR1 SEHNR and CDR2 FQNEAQ come from the germline V gene (reference sequence). The CDR3 covers 19 residues. Trimming stripped 2 bases from V and 0 bases from J, with 20 bases between. In DNA form, the CDR3 reads TGTGCCAGCAGCTTAAAGAGGGGCAGCCACAAACTCTCCTACAATGAGCAGTTCTTC. Translating gives CASSLKRGSHKLSYNEQFF.

The rearrangement uses TRBV5-5 and TRBJ2-7; no reliable D call. The CDR3 runs to 14 residues. CDR1 is SGHKS, CDR2 YYEKEE, per germline (reference sequence). The V end lost 0 bases, the J end lost 1 base, and 8 bases lay between the germline ends. The CDR3 protein is CASSLGGRSYEQYF. The DNA for the CDR3 is TGTGCCAGCAGCTTGGGTGGACGGTCCTACGAGCAGTACTTC.